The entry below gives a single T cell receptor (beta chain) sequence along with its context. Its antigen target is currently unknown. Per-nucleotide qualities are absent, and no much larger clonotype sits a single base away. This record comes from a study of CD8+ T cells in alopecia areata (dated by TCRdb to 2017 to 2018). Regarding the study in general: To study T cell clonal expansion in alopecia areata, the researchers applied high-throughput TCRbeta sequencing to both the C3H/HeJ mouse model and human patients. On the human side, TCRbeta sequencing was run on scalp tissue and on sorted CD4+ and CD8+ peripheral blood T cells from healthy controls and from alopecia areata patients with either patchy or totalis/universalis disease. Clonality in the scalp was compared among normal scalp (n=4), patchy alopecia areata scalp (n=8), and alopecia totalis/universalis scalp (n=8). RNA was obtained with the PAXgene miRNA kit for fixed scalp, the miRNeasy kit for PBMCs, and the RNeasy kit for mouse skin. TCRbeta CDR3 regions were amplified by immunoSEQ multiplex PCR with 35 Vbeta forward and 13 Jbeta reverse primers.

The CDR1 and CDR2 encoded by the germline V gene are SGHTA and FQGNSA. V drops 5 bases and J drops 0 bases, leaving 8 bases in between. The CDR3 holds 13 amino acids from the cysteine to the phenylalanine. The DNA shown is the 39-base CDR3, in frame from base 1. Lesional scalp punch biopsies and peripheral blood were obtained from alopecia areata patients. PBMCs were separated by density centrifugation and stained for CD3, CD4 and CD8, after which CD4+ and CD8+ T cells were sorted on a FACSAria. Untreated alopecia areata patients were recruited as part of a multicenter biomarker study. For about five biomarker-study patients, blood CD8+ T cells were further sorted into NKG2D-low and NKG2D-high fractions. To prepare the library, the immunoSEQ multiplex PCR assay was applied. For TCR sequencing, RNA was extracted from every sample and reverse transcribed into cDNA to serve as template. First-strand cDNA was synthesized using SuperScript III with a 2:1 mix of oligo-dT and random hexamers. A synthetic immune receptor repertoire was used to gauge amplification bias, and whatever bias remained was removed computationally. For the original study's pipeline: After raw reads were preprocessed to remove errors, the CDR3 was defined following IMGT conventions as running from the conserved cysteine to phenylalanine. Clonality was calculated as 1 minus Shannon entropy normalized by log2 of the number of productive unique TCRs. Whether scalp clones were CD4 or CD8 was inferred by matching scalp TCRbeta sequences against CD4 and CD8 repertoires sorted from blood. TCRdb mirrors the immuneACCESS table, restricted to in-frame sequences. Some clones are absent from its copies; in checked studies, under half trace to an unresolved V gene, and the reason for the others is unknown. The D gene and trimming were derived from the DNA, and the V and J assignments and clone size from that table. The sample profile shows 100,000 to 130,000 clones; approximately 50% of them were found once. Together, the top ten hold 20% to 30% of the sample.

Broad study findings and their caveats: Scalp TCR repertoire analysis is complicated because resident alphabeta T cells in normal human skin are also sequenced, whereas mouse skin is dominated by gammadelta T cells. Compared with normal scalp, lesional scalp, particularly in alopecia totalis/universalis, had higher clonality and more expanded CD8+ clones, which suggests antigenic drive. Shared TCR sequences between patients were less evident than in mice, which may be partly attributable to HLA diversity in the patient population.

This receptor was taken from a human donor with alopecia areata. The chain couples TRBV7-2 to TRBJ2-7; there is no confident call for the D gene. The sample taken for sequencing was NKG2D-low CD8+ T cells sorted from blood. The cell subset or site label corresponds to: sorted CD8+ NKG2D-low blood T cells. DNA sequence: TGTGCCAGCAGCCCCGTAAGCTCCTACGAGCAGTACTTC. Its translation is CASSPVSSYEQYF.